Listed here are 22 T cell receptor beta chains from one sample, sequenced in a study of breast tumors, draining lymph nodes, adjacent tissues. Axillary draining lymph nodes of breast cancer patients supplied the node samples. TCRdb passed the multiplex PCR reads through MiXCR, listing each CDR3 protein once. The table shows some 230,000 distinct CDR3 sequences, with around 35% occurring only once. The sample was axillary lymph node tissue. These receptors were obtained from a female donor with breast cancer. Some clones in this sample may be carry-over from other donors' samples.

This chain connects TRBV12-3 or TRBV12-4 to TRBJ2-5; TRBD2 is a possible D gene (6 bases). The CDR3 runs 14 residues. V shed 3 bases and J shed 9 bases, with 17 bases lying between them. The CDR3 is CASSFRGWGEAQYF. In DNA, the CDR3 is TGTGCCAGCAGTTTCCGGGGGTGGGGGGAGGCCCAGTACTTC.

The chain joins TRBV29-1 to TRBJ2-1, with a tentative D call TRBD2 (6 bases). This CDR3 is built from 15 residues. Germline CDR1 and CDR2: SQVTM and ANQGSEA. Trimming left V 6 bases short and J 2 bases short, with 17 bases between. The CDR3 DNA sequence: TGCAGCGTAGGTCTGTCTAGCGTAACCTACAATGAGCAGTTCTTC. Translation gives CSVGLSSVTYNEQFF.

This clonotype has at least ten counts. This chain connects TRBV5-1 to TRBJ1-4; D not resolved. The ends were cut back, 0 bases at V and 8 bases at J, with 8 bases in the middle. CDR1 and CDR2 from the germline V gene are SGHRS and YFSETQ. The CDR3 spans 13 residues. DNA for the CDR3: TGCGCCAGCAGCTTGGGGGCGAGCGAAAAACTGTTTTTT. Encoded protein: CASSLGASEKLFF.

This clonotype was seen at least ten times. The chain carries TRBV9 and TRBJ1-2; D is uncertain. Germline V gene sequence: CDR1 SGDLS, CDR2 YYNGEE. This CDR3 contains 14 residues. V lost 4 bases and J 2 bases, leaving 12 bases between the germline ends. CDR3 amino acids: CASSLSRANYGYTF. CDR3 DNA sequence: TGTGCCAGCAGCCTATCGAGGGCCAACTATGGCTACACCTTC.

In this sample, this clonotype turned up many times. V usage is TRBV5-8 and J usage is TRBJ1-2, with 7 bases aligning to TRBD1. From germline, CDR1 is SGHTS and CDR2 YDEGEE. J gave up 1 base and V 4 bases, and 10 bases lay outside the gene matches. The CDR3 is made up of 16 amino acids. CDR3: CASSLGQRGGNYGYTF. The CDR3 nucleotides are TGTGCCAGCAGCCTGGGACAGCGCGGCGGTAACTATGGCTACACCTTC.

This clonotype appeared many times. The gene calls are TRBV4-1 and TRBJ1-5, with D unresolved. The germline gives CDR1 MGHRA, CDR2 YSYEKL. The CDR3 sequence is 15 residues long. The germline V and J ends were trimmed by 0 bases and 4 bases, with 10 bases remaining between them. This CDR3 reads CASSQDTSGNQPQHF. For the CDR3, the DNA is TGCGCCAGCAGCCAAGATACGTCGGGAAATCAGCCCCAGCATTTT.

This clonotype was seen ten or more times. The chain employs TRBV6-4 and TRBJ2-7; D is possibly TRBD1 or TRBD2 (5 bases each). V lost 0 bases, J lost 6 bases, and 9 bases lay in between. The CDR3 length is 13 residues. Germline assignment: CDR1 MRHNA and CDR2 SNTAGT. CDR3 nucleotide sequence: TGTGCCAGCAGTGACTCGTGGGGGTCCGAGCAGTACTTC. It specifies CASSDSWGSEQYF.

In its sample, this clonotype was seen many times. This chain links TRBV19 with TRBJ2-3; the match to TRBD2 covers 11 bases. Looked up from germline, CDR1 is LNHDA and CDR2 is SQIVND (reference sequence). The length of the CDR3 is 13 residues. The trim removed 6 bases at V and 10 bases at J, leaving 6 bases unmatched. The CDR3 spells CASSSSGLAAQYF. In DNA form, the CDR3 reads TGTGCCAGTAGCTCCTCGGGACTAGCGGCGCAGTATTTT.

This clonotype appeared a few times. The chain joins TRBV30 to TRBJ2-1; D assignment may be TRBD1 or TRBD2 (6 bases each). The CDR3 contains 10 residues. CDR1 and CDR2 (germline): GTSNPN, SVGIG (reference sequence). The CDR3 spells CARGRGEQFF. The CDR3 region has the DNA TGTGCTCGGGGGCGGGGTGAGCAGTTCTTC.

In this sample, this clonotype turned up many times. The chain uses TRBV2 and TRBJ2-1, with 11 bases that match TRBD2. The CDR3 extends over 15 amino acids. J lost 4 bases, V lost 7 bases, and 6 bases had no gene match. Per the germline V gene, CDR1 is SNHLY and CDR2 is FYNNEI. Written as DNA, the CDR3 is TGTGCCAGCAAAGAGGGACTAGCGGCATACAATGAGCAGTTCTTC. Its protein product is CASKEGLAAYNEQFF.

This clonotype was counted at least ten times. This chain connects TRBV11-1 to TRBJ2-7; TRBD2 agrees at 7 bases. The junction had 8 bases not matched to a gene; V was cut back by 3 bases and J by 6 bases. The CDR3 length is 14 residues. Germline loops: CDR1 SGHAT, CDR2 FQDESV (reference sequence). CDR3 loop: CASSLNSGLGEQYF. CDR3 in DNA: TGTGCCAGCAGCTTGAATAGCGGGCTCGGCGAGCAGTACTTC.

The CDR3 reads CTSSERNGGAYGYTF. Written as DNA, the CDR3 is TGTACCAGCAGTGAAAGGAATGGGGGGGCCTATGGCTACACCTTC. The chain is built from TRBV10-3 and TRBJ1-2, with D perhaps TRBD1 (6 bases). The CDR3 loop spans 15 amino acids. Germline V gives CDR1 ENHRY, CDR2 SYGVKD.

This clonotype was observed a handful of times. A much bigger clone sits one base away, suggesting this may be a read error. This chain connects TRBV10-3 to TRBJ1-2; D is ambiguous. Trimming removed 8 bases from V and 4 bases from J, with 8 bases in between. Looked up from germline, CDR1 is ENHRY and CDR2 is SYGVKD. The CDR3 is 11 residues long. As DNA, the CDR3 is TGTGCCATCGGAAACCCCTATGGCTACACCTTC. Its translation: CAIGNPYGYTF.

This clonotype was detected only once. The gene calls are TRBV7-9 and TRBJ1-1; 7 positions match TRBD1. There are 14 residues in the CDR3. The germline gives CDR1 SEHNR, CDR2 FQNEAQ (reference sequence). V was pared by 8 bases and J by 0 bases, with 6 bases of the junction left unmatched. The CDR3 DNA reads as TGTGCCAGCGGGAAGACAGGGTTGAACACTGAAGCTTTCTTT. Protein: CASGKTGLNTEAFF. The full variable domain, in which reference TRBV7-9 and TRBJ1-1 provide the parts outside the CDR3, is DTGVSQNPRHKITKRGQNVTFRCDPISEHNRLYWYRQTLGQGPEFLTYFQNEAQLEKSRLLSDRFSAERPKGSFSTLEIQRTEQGDSAMYLCASGKTGLNTEAFFGQGTRLTVV.

The table lists this clonotype with many counts. This chain connects TRBV9 to TRBJ2-7, with a weak D call TRBD2 (5 bases). The CDR3 extends over 13 amino acids. The germline V and J ends were trimmed by 4 bases and 4 bases, with 12 bases remaining between them. From germline, CDR1 is SGDLS and CDR2 YYNGEE. The CDR3 protein is CASSPEGAYEQYF. CDR3 nucleotides: TGTGCCAGCAGCCCTGAGGGCGCTTACGAGCAGTACTTC.

The chain is built from TRBV7-3 and TRBJ1-4, with 9 bases identical to TRBD1. In germline, CDR1 is SGHTA, CDR2 FQGTGA. The CDR3 spans 17 residues. J lost 5 bases, V lost 0 bases, and 7 bases had no gene match. The CDR3 region is CASSLTGTGINNEKLFF. The CDR3 DNA reads TGTGCCAGCAGCTTAACCGGGACAGGGATTAACAATGAAAAACTGTTTTTT. Complete variable domain (other parts from reference TRBV7-3 and TRBJ1-4): GAGVSQTPSNKVTEKGKYVELRCDPISGHTALYWYRQSLGQGPEFLIYFQGTGAADDSGLPNDRFFAVRPEGSVSTLKIQRTERGDSAVYLCASSLTGTGINNEKLFFGSGTQLSVL.

This clonotype has ten or more counts. This sequence joins TRBV2 and TRBJ1-2; D remains unclear. The V gene lost 6 bases and the J gene lost 0 bases, with 11 bases spanning the gap. The germline CDR1 and CDR2 sequences are SNHLY and FYNNEI. The CDR3 covers 14 residues. CDR3 DNA sequence: TGTGCCAGCAGCCCCGACACTACTAACTATGGCTACACCTTC. Protein: CASSPDTTNYGYTF.

In its sample, this clonotype was seen once. It may be a read error: a sequence one base away is much more abundant. V usage is TRBV6-1 and J usage is TRBJ2-7; no reliable D call. V was shortened by 7 bases and J by 3 bases, with 16 bases between the two germline ends. This CDR3 is 14 amino acids long. The germline gives CDR1 MNHNS, CDR2 SASEGT. The CDR3, as DNA: TGTGCCAGCAAGCCCCTTGTTGACGGCTACGAGCAGTACTTC. Encoded protein: CASKPLVDGYEQYF.

Many counts were recorded for this clonotype. The CDR3 spells CASSLVSGTVDTQYF. The CDR3 region has the DNA TGCGCCAGCAGCTTGGTTTCAGGGACAGTAGATACGCAGTATTTT. This chain uses TRBV5-1 with TRBJ2-3; TRBD1 matches 7 bases. The CDR3 length is 15 residues. The V gene's germline CDR1 is SGHRS and CDR2 YFSETQ. With 0 bases clipped from V and 5 bases from J, the junction kept 6 bases outside the gene matches.

This clonotype was observed at least ten times. The chain has TRBV11-2 and TRBJ2-1, with TRBD2 identical over 11 bases. Germline loops: CDR1 SGHAT, CDR2 FQNNGV. Trimming cost V 4 bases and J 7 bases; bases outside gene matches: 6. CDR3 size: 15 residues. The chain's CDR3 is CASSSGLAEYNEQFF. CDR3 nucleotides: TGTGCCAGCAGCTCGGGACTAGCGGAGTATAATGAGCAGTTCTTC. Together with reference TRBV11-2 and TRBJ2-1, the CDR3 gives the full variable domain: EAGVAQSPRYKIIEKRQSVAFWCNPISGHATLYWYQQILGQGPKLLIQFQNNGVVDDSQLPKDRFSAERLKGVDSTLKIQPAKLEDSAVYLCASSSGLAEYNEQFFGPGTRLTVL.

Comments on this clonotype: This likely comes from a read error, as the CDR3 has no conserved phenylalanine or tryptophan at its end. It is unclear where the CDR3 begins or ends on the DNA, so no DNA is shown, and the CDR3 is as TCRdb lists it. J is TRBJ1-3 and V is TRBV5-1; the listed D gene, TRBD1, was not tested against the DNA. Ends included, the CDR3 has 11 residues. Germline V gene sequence: CDR1 SGHRS, CDR2 YFSETQ. The CDR3 loop reads CASSLPGGVHT.

Details on this clonotype: It may be a read error: a sequence one base away is much more abundant. The rearrangement uses TRBV12-3 or TRBV12-4 and TRBJ2-1, with 14 nucleotides matching TRBD2. The CDR3 runs to 16 residues. The junction had 3 bases not matched to a gene; V was cut back by 1 base and J by 7 bases. This CDR3 reads CASSLGTSGGWNEQFF. The CDR3 DNA is TGTGCCAGCAGTTTAGGGACTAGCGGGGGGTGGAATGAGCAGTTCTTC.